This TCR beta chain is from a study of blood T cell repertoires in COVID-19. Study in general: Spain, Italy and the United States supplied samples that represented acute and convalescent COVID-19. The analysed material was cDNA or gDNA that came from T cells, B-cell-depleted T cells, or PBMCs.

As originally analysed: Using reference gene primer amplification, nucleated cell counts were estimated. Only in-frame clones appear in the TCRdb table, and some are missing; sequencing was by immunoSEQ multiplex PCR. V and J calls and clone size are those listed in that table; D and trimming were worked out from the DNA. The sample carries 150,000 to 200,000 clones, about 86% recorded once. This CDR3 spans 16 amino acids. Per germline, CDR1 LNHNV and CDR2 YYDKDF (reference sequence). Germline trimming cut 2 bases from V and 3 bases from J; bases unmatched to any gene: 8. The sequenced sample was peripheral blood. J is TRBJ1-2 and V is TRBV15, with TRBD1 identical over 8 bases. This TCR derives from a man between 60 and 75 years old with acute or convalescent COVID-19. CDR3 region: CATSRMRTGQDYGYTF. CDR3 DNA: TGTGCCACCAGCAGAATGAGGACAGGGCAGGACTATGGCTACACCTTC.